A selection of T cell receptor beta chains follows, all from one sample in a study of cytomegalovirus exposure and HLA in healthy donors. TCRdb's copy holds only in-frame clones and misses some; the assay was immunoSEQ multiplex PCR. The table lists about 130,000 clones, 60% to 75% of them singletons. Sequenced input: PBMCs. The receptors originated from a woman between 45 and 60 years old in good health and CMV-seropositive. The CDR3 runs from the conserved cysteine through the conserved F or W. D genes are given only for firm matches. Some rows mark clone size as missing; the rest say once, few, many or name a class of expanded clone.

abundance,j_gene,d_gene,v_gene,len,CDR3nt,CDR3aa
-,TRBJ1-6,-,TRBV2,16,TGTGCCAGCAGCCCTCGAACAAGCTCCTATAATTCACCCCTCCACTTT,CASSPRTSSYNSPLHF
-,TRBJ1-1,-,TRBV30,13,TGTGCCTGGAGTAAGGGGATGAACACTGAAGCTTTCTTT,CAWSKGMNTEAFF
-,TRBJ2-7,-,TRBV11-2,15,TGTGCCAGCAGCTTACTTTCTTACAGTACCTACGAGCAGTACTTC,CASSLLSYSTYEQYF
-,TRBJ1-1,-,TRBV14,13,TGTGCCAGCAGCCAAGGGCAGGGCACTGAAGCTTTCTTT,CASSQGQGTEAFF
few,TRBJ2-6,TRBD2,TRBV29-1,14,TGCAGCGTTTCGGGGGGTTCTGGGGCCAACGTCCTGACTTTC,CSVSGGSGANVLTF
-,TRBJ2-2,-,TRBV5-1,15,TGCGCCAGCAGCTTGGGTGACAGGAGCACCGGGGAGCTGTTTTTT,CASSLGDRSTGELFF
-,TRBJ2-1,TRBD2,TRBV29-1,14,TGCAGCGTTGTAATAGCGGGGGGCTACAATGAGCAGTTCTTC,CSVVIAGGYNEQFF
-,TRBJ1-1,-,TRBV25-1,15,TGTGCCAGCACCCCTAGGGGGGGTGAGGGGACTGAAGCTTTCTTT,CASTPRGGEGTEAFF
-,TRBJ2-7,TRBD1,TRBV13,14,TGTGCCAGCAGCGGGACAGGGGGCCCCTACGAGCAGTACTTC,CASSGTGGPYEQYF
-,TRBJ1-3,-,TRBV2,16,TGTGCCAGCAGTGAAGCGCTTCCGGGGGCTGGAAACACCATATATTTT,CASSEALPGAGNTIYF
once,TRBJ1-1,TRBD1,TRBV29-1,13,TGCAGCGTTGTAGGGGGCGAATTACCCGAAGCTTTCTTT,CSVVGGELPEAFF
few,TRBJ2-7,TRBD2,TRBV23-1,18,TGCGCCGCCCCGATCACCGGGGGGTCAGGCCCCCTCTACTACGAGCAGTACTTC,CAAPITGGSGPLYYEQYF
-,TRBJ2-5,-,TRBV11-3,14,TGTGCCAGCAGCGGGGGCATCTTGGGGGAGACCCAGTACTTC,CASSGGILGETQYF
-,TRBJ2-1,TRBD1,TRBV11-2,15,TGTGCCAGCAGCTTATTAGGGACAGAGGACAATGAGCAGTTCTTC,CASSLLGTEDNEQFF
-,TRBJ1-3,-,TRBV4-3,16,-,CASSQFFGEVANTIYF
once,TRBJ2-1,TRBD2,TRBV7-9,16,TGTGCCAGCAGCTCCTCGGGGGGTGGCTCCTACAATGAGCAGTTCTTC,CASSSSGGGSYNEQFF
-,TRBJ1-4,TRBD1,TRBV9,15,TGTGCCAGCAGTGGACAGGGGTCCTCCGGTGAAAAACTGTTTTTT,CASSGQGSSGEKLFF
-,TRBJ2-3,TRBD1,TRBV25-1,14,TGTGCCAGCAGTGAGGGACAGGGGTCCAATACGCAGTATTTT,CASSEGQGSNTQYF